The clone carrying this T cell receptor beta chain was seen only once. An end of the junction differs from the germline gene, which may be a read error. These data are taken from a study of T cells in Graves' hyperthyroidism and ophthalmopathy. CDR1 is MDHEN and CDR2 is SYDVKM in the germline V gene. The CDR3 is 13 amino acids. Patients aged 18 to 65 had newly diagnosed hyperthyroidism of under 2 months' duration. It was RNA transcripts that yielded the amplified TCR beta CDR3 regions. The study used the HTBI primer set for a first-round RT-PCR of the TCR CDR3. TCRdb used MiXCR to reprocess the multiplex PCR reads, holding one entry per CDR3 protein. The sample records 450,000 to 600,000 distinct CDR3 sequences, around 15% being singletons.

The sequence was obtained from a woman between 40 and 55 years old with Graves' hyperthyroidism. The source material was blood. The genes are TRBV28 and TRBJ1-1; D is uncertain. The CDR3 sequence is CASSPPSPTGAFF. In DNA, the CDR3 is TGTGCCAGCAGTCCACCTTCCCCCACTGGAGCTTTCTTT.